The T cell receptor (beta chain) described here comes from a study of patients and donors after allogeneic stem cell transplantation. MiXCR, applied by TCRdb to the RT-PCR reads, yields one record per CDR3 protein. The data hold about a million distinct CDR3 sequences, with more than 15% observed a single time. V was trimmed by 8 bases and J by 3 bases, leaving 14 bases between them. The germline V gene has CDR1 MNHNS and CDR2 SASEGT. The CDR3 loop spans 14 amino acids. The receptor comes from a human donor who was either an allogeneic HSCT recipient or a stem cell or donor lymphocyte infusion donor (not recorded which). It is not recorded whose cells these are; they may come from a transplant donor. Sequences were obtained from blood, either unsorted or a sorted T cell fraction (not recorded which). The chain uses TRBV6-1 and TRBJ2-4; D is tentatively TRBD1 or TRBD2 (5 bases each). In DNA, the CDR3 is TGTGCCAGCGGGGACGACGTATTCAAAAACATTCAGTACTTC. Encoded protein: CASGDDVFKNIQYF.